Each of the 13 T cell receptor beta chains below was sequenced from the same sample in a study of blood T cell repertoires in COVID-19. The assay was immunoSEQ multiplex PCR, and TCRdb's table has in-frame clones only and misses some. The sample carries about 160,000 clones, roughly 90% recorded once. Sequenced: PBMCs or T cells enriched from blood (not recorded which). The receptor set was obtained from a woman in her 50s who had recovered from COVID-19.

The chain combines TRBV3-1 (or the pseudogene TRBV3-2) with TRBJ1-6; D is unresolved. Trimming left V 0 bases short and J 8 bases short, with 8 bases between. CDR3 length: 14 amino acids. Germline assignment: CDR1 LGHDT and CDR2 YNNKEL (reference sequence). CDR3 bases: TGTGCCAGCAGCCAAGAGCGCCGGGATTCACCCCTCCACTTT. Its translation is CASSQERRDSPLHF.

The chain couples TRBV28 to TRBJ2-7; the match to TRBD1 covers 8 bases. With V trimmed by 2 bases and J by 0 bases, 9 bases remained unmatched. The CDR3 sequence is 17 residues long. The germline CDR1 and CDR2 sequences are MDHEN and SYDVKM. CDR3 residues: CASSLLRTGLGSYEQYF. As DNA, the CDR3 is TGTGCCAGCAGTTTACTCCGGACAGGGCTCGGCTCCTACGAGCAGTACTTC.

This clone appeared once. The rearrangement joins TRBV5-1 to TRBJ2-2, with 14 bases matching TRBD2. The germline CDR1 and CDR2 sequences are SGHRS and YFSETQ. The V and J ends lost 4 bases and 7 bases, in that order; junction bases with no gene match: 9. There are 17 residues in the CDR3. In nucleotides, the CDR3 is TGCGCCAGCAGCGAGGGACTAGCGGGGGCGACGGTCGGGGAGCTGTTTTTT. Protein product: CASSEGLAGATVGELFF.

This clone was found once. Here the CDR3 reads CATSDLTGFIPHYYYEQYF. The CDR3 coding sequence is TGTGCCACCAGTGATTTAACAGGGTTTATTCCCCACTACTACTACGAGCAGTACTTC. This chain uses TRBV24-1 with TRBJ2-7; possible D gene TRBD1, 6 bases. V shed 1 base and J shed 3 bases, with 24 bases lying between them. This CDR3 comprises 19 residues. Germline assignment: CDR1 KGHDR and CDR2 SFDVKD.

This rearrangement joins TRBV7-2 to TRBJ1-2; D is perhaps TRBD1 (5 bases). CDR1 is SGHTA, CDR2 FQGNSA, per germline. The V and J ends lost 8 bases and 5 bases respectively, with 12 bases between them. There are 12 residues in the CDR3. CDR3 nucleotides: TGTGCCAGCCGACAGACTCCTTATGGCTACACCTTC. Its protein is CASRQTPYGYTF.

The rearrangement uses TRBV10-3 and TRBJ2-2; 12 bases are shared with TRBD2. V lost 5 bases to trimming and J lost 1 base; unmatched junction nucleotides: 2. Per the germline V gene, CDR1 is ENHRY and CDR2 is SYGVKD. CDR3 length: 16 residues. The CDR3 DNA reads as TGTGCCATCAGTAAACTAGCGGGGGGGAACACCGGGGAGCTGTTTTTT. Translating gives CAISKLAGGNTGELFF.

V is TRBV19 and J is TRBJ1-5; TRBD1 might be the D (5 bases). The germline CDR1 and CDR2 sequences are LNHDA and SQIVND (reference sequence). The CDR3 spans 15 residues. The V and J ends lost 7 bases and 4 bases respectively, with 17 bases between them. The CDR3 loop reads CASNPGQGGNQPQHF. DNA of the CDR3: TGTGCCAGTAACCCCGGGCAGGGAGGAAATCAGCCCCAGCATTTT.

As for this clone: Distinct nucleotide sequences in the sample also encode this CDR3. This rearrangement joins TRBV6-5 to TRBJ1-1; the match to TRBD1 covers 11 bases. The CDR3 extends over 15 amino acids. J lost 4 bases, V lost 2 bases, and 3 bases had no gene match. Germline V lookup: CDR1 MNHEY, CDR2 SVGAGI. This CDR3 reads CASSYSGTGGTEAFF. DNA for the CDR3: TGTGCCAGCAGTTACAGCGGGACAGGGGGCACTGAAGCTTTCTTT.

The genes are TRBV7-2 and TRBJ1-2; the match to TRBD1 covers 8 bases. The CDR3 is made up of 13 amino acids. With 3 bases clipped from V and 6 bases from J, the junction kept 3 bases outside the gene matches. Germline V lookup: CDR1 SGHTA, CDR2 FQGNSA. The CDR3 DNA reads TGTGCCAGCAGCTTCAGACAGGGGAATGGCTACACCTTC. This encodes CASSFRQGNGYTF.

The V and J genes are TRBV4-3 and TRBJ1-1; D uncertain. CDR3 length: 16 amino acids. Germline assignment: CDR1 LGHNA and CDR2 YSLEER. V was trimmed by 4 bases and J by 5 bases, leaving 20 bases between them. The CDR3 DNA reads TGCGCCAGCAGCCCAGGAGAGACAAGAGGGAGGACTGAAGCTTTCTTT. It specifies CASSPGETRGRTEAFF.

Notes on this clone: This same CDR3 is encoded by further DNA sequences in the sample. The chain joins TRBV18 to TRBJ1-1, with D maybe TRBD1 (6 bases). This CDR3 region has 13 residues. The V gene lost 1 base and the J gene lost 4 bases, with 7 bases spanning the gap. CDR1 and CDR2 from the germline V gene are KGHSH and LQKENI. This CDR3 reads CASSPQGGTEAFF. The DNA for the CDR3 is TGTGCCAGCTCACCACAAGGGGGCACTGAAGCTTTCTTT.

The rearrangement links TRBV5-1 to TRBJ1-2; D remains ambiguous. CDR3 length: 13 residues. The germline V gene has CDR1 SGHRS and CDR2 YFSETQ. Trimming removed 4 bases from V and 3 bases from J, with 10 bases in between. The CDR3 DNA is TGCGCCAGCAGCGAAAGGGAGGACTATGGCTACACCTTC. Encoded protein: CASSEREDYGYTF.

The chain has TRBV7-2 and TRBJ2-7; D is ambiguous. Germline loops: CDR1 SGHTA, CDR2 FQGNSA. The CDR3 length is 14 residues. V gave up 0 bases and J gave up 12 bases, with 18 bases separating them. The CDR3 is CASSLAQLTTSPYF. CDR3 in DNA: TGTGCCAGCAGCTTAGCGCAGCTAACTACGAGCCCGTACTTC.